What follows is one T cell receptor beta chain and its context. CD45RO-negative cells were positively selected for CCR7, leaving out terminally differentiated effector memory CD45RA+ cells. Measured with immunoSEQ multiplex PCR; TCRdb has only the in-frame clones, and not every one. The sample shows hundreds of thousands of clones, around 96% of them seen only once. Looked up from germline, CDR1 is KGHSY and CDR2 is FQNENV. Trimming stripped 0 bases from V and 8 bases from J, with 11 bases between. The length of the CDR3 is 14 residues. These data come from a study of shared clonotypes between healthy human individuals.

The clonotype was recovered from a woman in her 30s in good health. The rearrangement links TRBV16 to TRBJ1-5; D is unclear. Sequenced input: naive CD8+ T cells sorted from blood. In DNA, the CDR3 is TGTGCCAGCAGCCAATCATCGATTCGGGAGCCCCAGCATTTT. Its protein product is CASSQSSIREPQHF.